The present entry profiles one TCR beta chain with its context. Assay used: immunoSEQ multiplex PCR; TCRdb lists only in-frame clones, some missing. Here the sample spans some 130,000 clones, almost 90% being singletons. This sample stems from a study of PD-1 blockade in mismatch repair-deficient tumors. Study-level information: Patients had around 11 mismatch repair-deficient cancer types and were previously treated and progressing.

Germline-derived CDR1 and CDR2 are LNHNV and YYDKDF (reference sequence). This CDR3 region has 16 residues. V trimming: 5 bases; J trimming: 0 bases; junction bases outside the gene matches: 5. This sequence was found in an adult with mismatch repair-deficient cancer. The starting material was peripheral blood, obtained just over 70 weeks after starting pembrolizumab. The J gene is TRBJ2-1, the V gene TRBV15, with 9 bases lining up with TRBD1. The CDR3 DNA reads TGTGCCACCAGCCGAGGGACAGGGATCTCCTACAATGAGCAGTTCTTC. Amino acids: CATSRGTGISYNEQFF.